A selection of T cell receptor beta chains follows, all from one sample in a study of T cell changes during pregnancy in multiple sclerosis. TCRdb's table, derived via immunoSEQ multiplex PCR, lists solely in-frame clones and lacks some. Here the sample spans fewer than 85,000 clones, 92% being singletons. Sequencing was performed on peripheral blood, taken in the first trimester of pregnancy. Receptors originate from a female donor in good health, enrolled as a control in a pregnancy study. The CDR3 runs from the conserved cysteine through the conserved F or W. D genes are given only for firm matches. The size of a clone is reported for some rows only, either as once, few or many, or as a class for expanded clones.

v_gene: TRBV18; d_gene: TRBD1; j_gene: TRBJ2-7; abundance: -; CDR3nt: TGTGCCAGCTCACCACCGGGGACAGGGGCGACCTACGAGCAGTACTTC; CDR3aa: CASSPPGTGATYEQYF
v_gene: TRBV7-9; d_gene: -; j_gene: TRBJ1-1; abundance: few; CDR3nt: TGTGCCAGCAGCCCCCGGAACACTGAAGCTTTCTTT; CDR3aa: CASSPRNTEAFF
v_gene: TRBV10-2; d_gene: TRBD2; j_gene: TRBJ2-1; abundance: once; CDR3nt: TGCGCCAGCAGTACTAGCGGGAGGACGAATGAGCAGTTCTTC; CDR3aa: CASSTSGRTNEQFF
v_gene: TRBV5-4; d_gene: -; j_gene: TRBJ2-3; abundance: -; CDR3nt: TGTGCCAGCAGCCGGAATGGCGAGGGCACAGATACGCAGTATTTT; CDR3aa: CASSRNGEGTDTQYF
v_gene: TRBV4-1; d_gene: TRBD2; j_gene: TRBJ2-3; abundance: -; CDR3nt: TGCGCCAGCAGCTCCCTAGCGGGAACGGGAGATACGCAGTATTTT; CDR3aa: CASSSLAGTGDTQYF
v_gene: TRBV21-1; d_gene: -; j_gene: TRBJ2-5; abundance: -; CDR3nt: TGTGCCAGCACCCAAGCTATGGGCAGGGTTCCTTGCGAGACCCAGTACTTC; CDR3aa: CASTQAMGRVPCETQYF
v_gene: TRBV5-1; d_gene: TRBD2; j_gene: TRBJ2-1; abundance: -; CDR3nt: TGCGCCAGCAGCTTGGATAGCGGGAGAGGGAATGAGCAGTTCTTC; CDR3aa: CASSLDSGRGNEQFF
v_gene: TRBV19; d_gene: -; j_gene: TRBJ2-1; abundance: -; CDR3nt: TGTGCCAGTAGTAGCGGGGATCACTCCTACAATGAGCAGTTCTTC; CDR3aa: CASSSGDHSYNEQFF
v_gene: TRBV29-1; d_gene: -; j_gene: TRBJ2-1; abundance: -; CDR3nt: TGCAGCGCGGGGGTGGACAAATACAATGAGCAGTTCTTC; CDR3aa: CSAGVDKYNEQFF
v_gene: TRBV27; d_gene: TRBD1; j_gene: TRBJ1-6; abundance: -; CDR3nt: TGTGCCAGCAGTTTATACGGACAGGGGGCAGATAATTCACCCCTCCACTTT; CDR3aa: CASSLYGQGADNSPLHF